The 18 T cell receptor beta chains below were found in one sample sequenced in a study of PD-L1 blockade in urothelial cancer. The method was immunoSEQ multiplex PCR; TCRdb's version includes in-frame clones alone and lacks a portion of them. This sample yields about 74,000 clones, of which under 90% are seen a single time; 4.7% belongs to the top ten. The specimen was PBMCs, collected around atezolizumab (anti-PD-L1) treatment. The receptors were gathered from an older man with urothelial cancer.

The chain uses TRBV19 and TRBJ1-2, with 11 bases aligning to TRBD1. Germline CDR1 LNHDA, CDR2 SQIVND (reference sequence). The length of the CDR3 is 14 residues. The ends lost 5 bases at V and 6 bases at J; junction bases unmatched: 5. The DNA of the CDR3 is TGTGCCAGTAGTCCATGGACAGGGGGCCATGGCTACACCTTC. This gives the protein CASSPWTGGHGYTF.

The gene calls are TRBV9 and TRBJ2-5; 11 nucleotides agree with TRBD2. The CDR3 sequence is 16 residues long. The germline V gene encodes CDR1 SGDLS and CDR2 YYNGEE. The ends lost 5 bases at V and 4 bases at J; junction bases unmatched: 10. CDR3 amino acids: CASSLAGGHIGETQYF. Here the CDR3 DNA reads TGTGCCAGCAGTCTAGCGGGAGGCCATATCGGAGAGACCCAGTACTTC.

The chain couples TRBV6-5 to TRBJ2-7; D is possibly TRBD2 (5 bases). Germline CDR1 and CDR2: MNHEY and SVGAGI. This CDR3 contains 15 residues. V lost 0 bases and J 1 base, leaving 10 bases between the germline ends. The CDR3 is CASSYSSGVSYEQYF. In DNA, the CDR3 is TGTGCCAGCAGTTACTCGTCCGGGGTGTCCTACGAGCAGTACTTC.

The CDR3 loop reads CASSPDRSSYEQYF. CDR3 DNA sequence: TGTGCCAGCTCACCAGACAGGAGCTCCTACGAGCAGTACTTC. This chain links TRBV18 with TRBJ2-7; tentatively, D is TRBD1 (6 bases). CDR3 length: 14 amino acids. Trimming left V 2 bases short and J 0 bases short, with 8 bases between. Germline lookup yields CDR1 KGHSH and CDR2 LQKENI.

This clone occurred once. This sample includes further DNA sequences coding for the same CDR3. V gene TRBV9 combines with J gene TRBJ1-2; unclear D gene. Trimming shortened V by 0 bases and J by 0 bases, and 6 bases separated the two germline ends. Germline V CDR1 and CDR2: SGDLS, YYNGEE. The CDR3 is made up of 14 amino acids. The CDR3 here is CASSVGGANYGYTF. DNA for the CDR3: TGTGCCAGCAGCGTAGGGGGAGCTAACTATGGCTACACCTTC.

The CDR3 bases are TGTGCCAGCAGCCCACCCAGGGGAGAAGTTCAGTACTTC. It translates to CASSPPRGEVQYF. The J gene is TRBJ2-4, the V gene TRBV9, with a tentative D call TRBD1 (6 bases). Germline V gene sequence: CDR1 SGDLS, CDR2 YYNGEE. The CDR3 spans 13 residues. V was cut by 4 bases and J by 11 bases, with 16 bases left in between.

This clone was seen once. The gene calls are TRBV18 and TRBJ1-2; D is perhaps TRBD1 (6 bases). V was shortened by 4 bases and J by 6 bases, with 9 bases between the two germline ends. This CDR3 spans 12 amino acids. Looked up from germline, CDR1 is KGHSH and CDR2 is LQKENI. Here the CDR3 reads CASSLNRDGYTF. CDR3 DNA sequence: TGTGCCAGCTCACTAAACAGGGATGGCTACACCTTC.

The chain has TRBV25-1 and TRBJ2-1, with D perhaps TRBD1 (5 bases). The germline V gene encodes CDR1 MGHDK and CDR2 SYGVNS. V was clipped by 6 bases and J by 9 bases, with 12 bases between them. The CDR3 has 12 residues. The CDR3 loop is CASSRVVGEQFF. The CDR3, as DNA: TGTGCCAGCAGCAGGGTAGTAGGTGAGCAGTTCTTC.

J is TRBJ2-2 and V is TRBV28; TRBD1 might be the D (5 bases). The V end lost 6 bases, the J end lost 4 bases, and 15 bases lay between the germline ends. Per germline, CDR1 MDHEN and CDR2 SYDVKM. The CDR3 has 15 amino acids. CDR3 nucleotides: TGTGCCAGCAGCGCCGAAGGGGCCCGCACCGGGGAGCTGTTTTTT. Translation: CASSAEGARTGELFF.

This rearrangement joins TRBV5-8 to TRBJ2-2, with 12 nucleotides matching TRBD2. Germline values: CDR1 SGHTS, CDR2 YDEGEE. With 4 bases clipped from V and 7 bases from J, the junction kept 8 bases outside the gene matches. The CDR3 contains 16 residues. CDR3 residues: CASSVGLAGRIGELFF. The CDR3 region has the DNA TGTGCCAGCAGCGTCGGACTAGCGGGGAGGATCGGGGAGCTGTTTTTT.

The sample holds one count of this clone. The chain links TRBV10-3 to TRBJ1-4; a possible D gene is TRBD1 (6 bases). The CDR3 runs 14 residues. CDR1 ENHRY and CDR2 SYGVKD come from the germline V gene. The ends were cut back, 3 bases at V and 3 bases at J, with 8 bases in the middle. Here the CDR3 reads CAISDGGPNEKLFF. CDR3 in DNA: TGTGCCATCAGTGATGGGGGCCCTAATGAAAAACTGTTTTTT.

On this clone: One junction end does not reproduce the germline sequence, and a read error may be involved. The V call is TRBV7-2, the J call TRBJ2-7; tentatively, D is TRBD1 (6 bases). The V gene's germline CDR1 is SGHTA and CDR2 FQGNSA. The CDR3 has 14 amino acids. The CDR3 region is CASSFRGRPYEQYF. The CDR3 nucleotides read TGTGCCAGTAGCTTCAGGGGCCGTCCTTACGAGCAGTACTTC.

The rearrangement links TRBV13 to TRBJ2-7, with 12 bases aligning to TRBD2. The CDR3 consists of 14 residues. The trim removed 5 bases at V and 6 bases at J, leaving 5 bases unmatched. Germline lookup yields CDR1 PRHDT and CDR2 FYEKMQ (reference sequence). This chain's CDR3 is CASSLLAGGREQYF. The CDR3 region has the DNA TGTGCCAGCAGCCTTCTAGCGGGAGGGCGCGAGCAGTACTTC.

The V gene is TRBV5-1, the J gene TRBJ1-1; tentative D call: TRBD1 (5 bases). Trimming removed 0 bases at V and 0 bases at J, with 18 bases between. CDR1 SGHRS and CDR2 YFSETQ come from the germline V gene. The CDR3 has 18 amino acids. CDR3 loop: CASSLERNSWGLNTEAFF. CDR3 nucleotides: TGCGCCAGCAGCTTGGAACGTAATTCATGGGGCCTGAACACTGAAGCTTTCTTT.

This clone appeared once. The chain recombines TRBV28 with TRBJ2-7, with 7 bases matching TRBD1. The CDR3 runs to 14 residues. Trimming removed 3 bases from V and 1 base from J; junction bases left unmatched: 3. Germline CDR1 is MDHEN and CDR2 is SYDVKM. This CDR3 is CASSFAGGSYEQYF. The CDR3 DNA reads as TGTGCCAGCAGTTTTGCAGGGGGATCCTACGAGCAGTACTTC.

The V gene is TRBV4-1, the J gene TRBJ2-3; D gene ambiguous. The V end lost 1 base, the J end lost 1 base, and 15 bases lay between the germline ends. The length of the CDR3 is 17 residues. Germline V gene lookup returns CDR1 MGHRA and CDR2 YSYEKL. CDR3 sequence (DNA): TGCGCCAGCAGCCAAGGAGTTTCGGGTGAGGGCACAGATACGCAGTATTTT. It specifies CASSQGVSGEGTDTQYF.

The chain recombines TRBV6-5 with TRBJ2-7; TRBD1 might be the D (6 bases). This CDR3 has 14 residues. Germline values: CDR1 MNHEY, CDR2 SVGAGI. V gave up 7 bases and J gave up 4 bases, with 17 bases separating them. The CDR3 sequence is CASNQRGQPYEQYF. CDR3 bases: TGTGCCAGCAACCAGCGAGGACAGCCTTACGAGCAGTACTTC.

The chain employs TRBV7-9 and TRBJ2-5; 14 bases are shared with TRBD2. The CDR3 runs to 18 residues. V gave up 5 bases and J gave up 2 bases; unmatched junction bases: 10. Germline-derived CDR1 and CDR2 are SEHNR and FQNEAQ (reference sequence). The CDR3, as DNA: TGTGCCAGCAGCCCAAGGACTAGCGGGAGGTATCATCAAGAGACCCAGTACTTC. It translates to CASSPRTSGRYHQETQYF.